The rows below give T cell receptor beta chains drawn from one sample of a study of cytotoxic CD8 clonotypes in ibrutinib-treated CLL. TCRdb's table, derived via immunoSEQ multiplex PCR, lists solely in-frame clones and lacks some. Of a few hundred thousand clones detected, 67% appear once; the ten largest clones hold around 6.3%. The source material was PBMCs, sampled after 36 months of ibrutinib treatment. Every receptor here comes from a human donor with chronic lymphocytic leukemia. The CDR3 runs from the conserved cysteine through the conserved F or W. A D gene is named only where the DNA matches it firmly. Rows give clone size only sometimes, using once, few, many, or a class for an expanded clone.

D	length	V	J	size	DNA	CDR3
NA	16	TRBV5-5	TRBJ1-3	NA	TGTGCCAGCAGCTCGACTCGGGGAAGCTCTGGAAACACCATATATTTT	CASSSTRGSSGNTIYF
TRBD1	16	TRBV14	TRBJ1-2	NA	TGTGCCAGCAGCCAAGGGTCGAGGGGGCTCGGCTATGGCTACACCTTC	CASSQGSRGLGYGYTF
NA	14	TRBV27	TRBJ2-1	NA	TGTGCCAGCAGTTTAGGCGCCAATTACAATGAACAGTTCTTC	CASSLGANYNEQFF
NA	15	TRBV5-1	TRBJ1-5	NA	TGCGCCAGCAGCTTCAGACCGGGGGAAGATCAGCCCCAGCATTTT	CASSFRPGEDQPQHF
NA	14	TRBV11-3	TRBJ2-2	few	TGTGCCAGCAGCCCTGGCGGCTACACCGGGGAGCTGTTTTTT	CASSPGGYTGELFF
TRBD1	16	TRBV7-2	TRBJ2-7	NA	TGTGCCAGCAGCTTATCCCTCGGGACAGGAAACTACGAGCAGTACTTC	CASSLSLGTGNYEQYF
NA	14	TRBV18	TRBJ2-5	few	TGTGCCAGCTCACCACGGGGGCTGCAAGAGACCCAGTACTTC	CASSPRGLQETQYF
NA	14	TRBV6-1	TRBJ2-5	NA	TGTGCCAGCACTCCCTGGCGGGTCTGGGAGACCCAGTACTTC	CASTPWRVWETQYF
TRBD1	13	TRBV5-6	TRBJ2-5	NA	TGTGCCAGCAGCGGGACAGTTCAAGAGACCCAGTACTTC	CASSGTVQETQYF
TRBD1	15	TRBV4-2	TRBJ1-2	NA	TGTGCCAGCAGCCAAATAACAGGGACAGCCTACGGCTACACCTTC	CASSQITGTAYGYTF
NA	14	TRBV7-7	TRBJ2-7	NA	TGTGCCAGCAGCTTAGCCCCCGGGAGCTACGAGCAGTACTTC	CASSLAPGSYEQYF
NA	15	TRBV18	TRBJ2-2	NA	TGTGCCAGCTCACCTGCACAGGAATTAGCCGGGGAGCTGTTTTTT	CASSPAQELAGELFF
NA	13	TRBV6-1	TRBJ2-7	NA	TGTGCCAGCAGTTGGTCAACTTCCTACGAGCAGTACTTC	CASSWSTSYEQYF
NA	14	TRBV29-1	TRBJ2-5	NA	TGCAGCGTTGTTAGTCAGGGATCCTCAGAGACCCAGTACTTC	CSVVSQGSSETQYF
NA	17	TRBV7-8	TRBJ2-3	NA	TGTGCCAGCAGCTACCACCGGGACGGAAGACACACAGATACGCAGTATTTT	CASSYHRDGRHTDTQYF
NA	12	TRBV5-4	TRBJ2-1	NA	TGTGCCAGCAGCTTGGTCCGGGATGAGCAGTTCTTC	CASSLVRDEQFF
TRBD2	17	TRBV11-2	TRBJ2-7	NA	TGTGCCAGCAGCCGGGGACTAGCGGGAACGAGCTCCTACGAGCAGTACTTC	CASSRGLAGTSSYEQYF
NA	12	TRBV19	TRBJ2-7	NA	TGTGCCAGTAGTCCTCCCCGGGGTGAGCAGTACTTC	CASSPPRGEQYF